This is a list of T cell receptor beta chains from one sample in a study of T cell responses to AZD1222 COVID-19 vaccine. Repertoires were generated with immunoSEQ multiplex PCR, while TCRdb's copy carries only in-frame clones and drops some. The sample lists 120,000 or so clones; roughly 86% were seen once. The sequences come from peripheral blood, collected 28 days after the second AZD1222 dose. These receptors all stem from an adult who received the AZD1222 COVID-19 vaccine. CDR3s include the opening cysteine and the closing phenylalanine or tryptophan. The order of the fields is V gene, CDR3 length, clone size, CDR3 protein. The listing skips clone size in some rows; elsewhere it reads once, few, many or a size class.

>TRBV6-6|15|.
CASSPTGEGFSPLHF
>TRBV5-1|14|.
CASSPVRESEKLFF
>TRBV6-1|16|.
CASSEVGTGGDYGYTF
>TRBV6-5|13|.
CASRDRGREAQHF
>TRBV14|17|.
CASSQLSTVHGAYEQYF
>TRBV6-5|16|.
CASSYSSRQGDQPQHF
>TRBV6-2/TRBV6-3|13|.
CASSYPGTRVPHF
>TRBV4-2|16|once
CASSQDGRTSGNTIYF
>TRBV19|15|.
CASPTPGASTDTQYF
>TRBV5-6|16|.
CASSLPLTVNTGELFF
>TRBV21-1|19|.
CATTYRVGRSKSTNTEAFF
>TRBV7-8|15|.
CASSLGRRPQETQYF
>TRBV2|14|.
CASSDRKTNYGYTF
>TRBV12-3/TRBV12-4|13|.
CASMRDRDSPLHF
>TRBV19|15|.
CASSLNPGLTDTQYF
>TRBV4-2|16|once
CASSQDRTRLSYGYTF
>TRBV4-1|15|.
CASSQDRASEETQYF
>TRBV7-2|14|.
CASSLGTEFYEQYF
>TRBV27|14|few
CASSPPPGEGGYTF
>TRBV4-1|17|.
CASSQPGDRVMNTEAFF
>TRBV3-1/TRBV3-2|15|.
CASSLGRDYNSPLHF
>TRBV5-4|14|.
CASSPTPQSLGYTF
>TRBV5-1|15|.
CASSPGRGSDNEQFF
>TRBV30|15|once
CAWSVAGAGYNEQFF
>TRBV28|14|.
CASSLLTSNYGYTF
>TRBV7-2|13|.
CASSFDYSGELFF
>TRBV3-1/TRBV3-2|19|.
CASSQEFAQTSRGTDTQYF
>TRBV6-5|14|.
CASSWTSGTYEQYF
>TRBV7-6|18|.
CASSYAVQAGPSEETQYF
>TRBV6-5|15|.
CASIFRTEDRNEQFF
>TRBV27|15|.
CASSRGTGIPYEQYF
>TRBV5-1|15|few
CASSPRGPGSTEAFF
>TRBV5-1|14|.
CASSPGQNTDTQYF
>TRBV6-5|16|.
CASSYSFEDRDYEQYF
>TRBV18|12|.
CASSPRGETQYF
>TRBV18|15|.
CASSPGTGNTGELFF
>TRBV4-1|16|.
CASSQGLAGLPGAQYF
>TRBV15|16|.
CATSRDPGSTNEKLFF
>TRBV18|13|.
CASSPWERYGYTF